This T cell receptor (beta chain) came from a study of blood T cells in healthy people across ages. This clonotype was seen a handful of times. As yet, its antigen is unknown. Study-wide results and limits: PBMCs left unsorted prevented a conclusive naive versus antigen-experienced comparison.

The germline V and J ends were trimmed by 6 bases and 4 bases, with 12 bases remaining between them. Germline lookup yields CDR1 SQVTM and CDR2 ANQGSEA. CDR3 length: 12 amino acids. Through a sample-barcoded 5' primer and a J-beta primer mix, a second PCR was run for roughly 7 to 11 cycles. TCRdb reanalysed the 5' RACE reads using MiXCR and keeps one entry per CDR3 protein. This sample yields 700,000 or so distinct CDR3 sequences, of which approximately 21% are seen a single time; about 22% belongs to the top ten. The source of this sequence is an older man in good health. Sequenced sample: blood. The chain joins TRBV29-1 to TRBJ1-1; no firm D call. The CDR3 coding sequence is TGCAGCGTGGAAAGCGGGCGCACTGAAGCTTTCTTT. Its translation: CSVESGRTEAFF.